Below are 21 T cell receptor beta chains sequenced from a single sample in a study of blood T cell repertoires in COVID-19. Measured with immunoSEQ multiplex PCR; TCRdb has only the in-frame clones, and not every one. In the table there are around 23,000 clones, roughly 89% of which are singletons. Specimen: peripheral blood. The receptor set was obtained from a man between 70 and 80 years old with active COVID-19.

The rearrangement links TRBV4-2 to TRBJ1-2; D may be TRBD1 (5 bases). Trimming pared 1 base from V and 8 bases from J, leaving 11 bases between. Per germline, CDR1 LGHNA and CDR2 YNFKEQ. The CDR3 extends over 13 amino acids. CDR3 amino acids: CASSQAFGQGYTF. Here the CDR3 DNA reads TGTGCCAGCAGCCAAGCGTTCGGACAAGGCTACACCTTC.

A word on this clone: Given a much more abundant clone one base away, this may be a read error. The identical CDR3 is also encoded by other nucleotide sequences in the sample. V gene TRBV5-5 combines with J gene TRBJ1-1; 8 bases are a match to TRBD1. Losses at the gene ends were 2 bases for V and 3 bases for J; bases not matched to a gene: 0. Per germline, CDR1 SGHKS and CDR2 YYEKEE (reference sequence). The CDR3 runs 13 residues. CDR3 nucleotide sequence: TGTGCCAGCAGCTTACAGGGGGACACTGAAGCTTTCTTT. This gives the protein CASSLQGDTEAFF.

This clone was recorded once. The chain couples TRBV7-2 to TRBJ1-5, with TRBD1 matching over 7 bases. Looked up from germline, CDR1 is SGHTA and CDR2 is FQGNSA. CDR3 length equals 13 residues. The trim removed 6 bases at V and 4 bases at J, leaving 3 bases unmatched. The CDR3 spells CASRPDRNQPQHF. Written as DNA, the CDR3 is TGTGCCAGCAGACCGGACAGGAATCAGCCCCAGCATTTT.

The chain combines TRBV12-3 or TRBV12-4 with TRBJ2-6; D is unclear. V was cut by 3 bases and J by 4 bases, with 4 bases left in between. This CDR3 has 13 amino acids. The CDR3 reads CASSFVGANVLTF. Here the CDR3 DNA reads TGTGCCAGCAGTTTTGTAGGGGCCAACGTCCTGACTTTC.

V and J are TRBV18 and TRBJ2-5, with 8 bases aligning to TRBD2. J gave up 4 bases and V 1 base, and 2 bases lay outside the gene matches. CDR3 size: 14 residues. In germline, CDR1 is KGHSH, CDR2 LQKENI. CDR3 protein: CASSPRSGRETQYF. The CDR3 region has the DNA TGTGCCAGCTCACCACGAAGCGGGAGAGAGACCCAGTACTTC.

The chain employs TRBV5-1 and TRBJ2-3, with 14 bases lining up with TRBD2. The CDR3 consists of 15 residues. Germline loops: CDR1 SGHRS, CDR2 YFSETQ. V lost 0 bases to trimming and J lost 10 bases; unmatched junction nucleotides: 4. The CDR3 region has the DNA TGCGCCAGCAGCTTGGGACTAGCGGGAGGGCTGGCGCAGTATTTT. This encodes CASSLGLAGGLAQYF.

The CDR3: CASSLEAGGSYEQYF. The CDR3 DNA reads TGTGCCAGCAGCCTGGAGGCAGGGGGCTCCTACGAGCAGTACTTC. The V gene is TRBV11-2, the J gene TRBJ2-7, with 7 bases lining up with TRBD1. Germline loops: CDR1 SGHAT, CDR2 FQNNGV. V was clipped by 5 bases and J by 0 bases; unmatched bases: 7. The CDR3 consists of 15 residues. The full variable domain, completed using reference TRBV11-2 and TRBJ2-7, is EAGVAQSPRYKIIEKRQSVAFWCNPISGHATLYWYQQILGQGPKLLIQFQNNGVVDDSQLPKDRFSAERLKGVDSTLKIQPAKLEDSAVYLCASSLEAGGSYEQYFGPGTRLTVT.

This clone has a handful of counts. CDR3 coding DNA: TGTGCCAGTAGAACAGGGGGCAGTACAGATACGCAGTATTTT. Its protein product is CASRTGGSTDTQYF. The chain has TRBV19 and TRBJ2-3; TRBD1 aligns across 9 bases. Germline CDR1 reads LNHDA; CDR2 reads SQIVND (reference sequence). With V trimmed by 6 bases and J by 3 bases, 4 bases remained unmatched. This CDR3 spans 14 amino acids. Full variable domain (missing parts from reference TRBV19 and TRBJ2-3): DGGITQSPKYLFRKEGQNVTLSCEQNLNHDAMYWYRQDPGQGLRLIYYSQIVNDFQKGDIAEGYSVSREKKESFPLTVTSAQKNPTAFYLCASRTGGSTDTQYFGPGTRLTVL.

This chain links TRBV12-3 or TRBV12-4 with TRBJ1-2; no definite D call. The CDR3 spans 13 residues. V lost 4 bases and J lost 8, with 14 bases in between. As DNA, the CDR3 is TGTGCCAGCAGTTCCCGGGGAGGGAAGGGCTACACCTTC. Protein sequence: CASSSRGGKGYTF.

The chain joins TRBV5-1 to TRBJ2-5, with 10 bases that match TRBD2. The CDR3 contains 16 residues. V lost 3 bases and J lost 5; bases outside the gene matches: 10. Germline CDR1 SGHRS, CDR2 YFSETQ. Here the CDR3 DNA reads TGCGCCAGCAGCTGGACAGCGGGAGGGCCTTTGGAGACCCAGTACTTC. Translation: CASSWTAGGPLETQYF. Full variable domain (rest looked up from reference TRBV5-1 and TRBJ2-5): KAGVTQTPRYLIKTRGQQVTLSCSPISGHRSVSWYQQTPGQGLQFLFEYFSETQRNKGNFPGRFSGRQFSNSRSEMNVSTLELGDSALYLCASSWTAGGPLETQYFGPGTRLLVL.

The chain employs TRBV9 and TRBJ2-3; TRBD2 aligns across 12 bases. Germline CDR1 and CDR2: SGDLS and YYNGEE. The trim removed 4 bases at V and 6 bases at J, leaving 6 bases unmatched. CDR3 length equals 15 residues. The CDR3 DNA follows: TGTGCCAGCAGCCTCCTGACTAGCGGGGGCGATACGCAGTATTTT. It is translated as CASSLLTSGGDTQYF.

The chain carries TRBV19 and TRBJ1-2, with D tentatively TRBD1 (5 bases). This CDR3 comprises 17 residues. Trimming removed 7 bases from V and 0 bases from J, with 21 bases in between. From germline, CDR1 is LNHDA and CDR2 SQIVND (reference sequence). CDR3 nucleotide sequence: TGTGCCAGTAAGGTTTGGGACTCATACGCTACTAACTATGGCTACACCTTC. Amino acid sequence: CASKVWDSYATNYGYTF.

This chain connects TRBV4-1 to TRBJ2-1; tentative D call: TRBD1 (6 bases). Trimming left V 4 bases short and J 4 bases short, with 14 bases between. The CDR3 extends over 15 amino acids. Germline assignment: CDR1 MGHRA and CDR2 YSYEKL. CDR3 DNA: TGCGCCAGCAGCCCCGAGACAGGATTTTACAATGAGCAGTTCTTC. This encodes CASSPETGFYNEQFF.

The CDR3: CSVAGGLGTGELFF. The CDR3 DNA reads TGCAGCGTTGCAGGGGGCCTTGGCACCGGGGAGCTGTTTTTT. The J gene is TRBJ2-2, the V gene TRBV29-1; TRBD1 agrees at 8 bases. The CDR3 extends over 14 amino acids. CDR1 is SQVTM, CDR2 ANQGSEA, per germline. V trimming: 4 bases; J trimming: 4 bases; junction bases outside the gene matches: 5.

The chain combines TRBV19 with TRBJ1-5; D gene ambiguous. Germline-derived CDR1 and CDR2 are LNHDA and SQIVND (reference sequence). There are 17 residues in the CDR3. Between the trimmed V and J ends, which lost 1 base and 1 base, there was a span of 14 bases. CDR3 DNA sequence: TGTGCCAGTAGTATAGTATTAACAGTTTCAAGCAATCAGCCCCAGCATTTT. It codes for CASSIVLTVSSNQPQHF.

The rearrangement links TRBV4-1 to TRBJ2-7, with D possibly TRBD2 on 6 matching bases. The germline V gene has CDR1 MGHRA and CDR2 YSYEKL. The CDR3 covers 14 residues. Trimming stripped 3 bases from V and 3 bases from J, with 12 bases between. The CDR3 DNA follows: TGCGCCAGCAGCCAGGCTGACGGGGGCTACGAGCAGTACTTC. Translation gives CASSQADGGYEQYF.

This clone was recorded a few times. The rearrangement links TRBV3-1 (or the pseudogene TRBV3-2) to TRBJ1-1, with D tentatively TRBD1 (6 bases). The CDR3 runs 14 residues. V was shortened by 1 base and J by 6 bases, with 12 bases between the two germline ends. Germline-derived CDR1 and CDR2 are LGHDT and YNNKEL (reference sequence). The CDR3 coding sequence is TGTGCCAGCAGCCAAGCTATCAGGGGCGCTGAAGCTTTCTTT. Protein sequence: CASSQAIRGAEAFF.

With respect to this clone: Germline and junction disagree at one end, which may indicate a read error. V and J are TRBV6-5 and TRBJ1-2; possibly TRBD1 for D (5 bases). Germline CDR1 MNHEY, CDR2 SVGAGI. The CDR3 runs to 16 residues. The CDR3 DNA follows: TGCGCCAGCAGTTTAGGAGGGTCCACAGGATTCTATGGCTACACCTTC. Protein product: CASSLGGSTGFYGYTF.

The chain combines TRBV18 with TRBJ2-7; 11 nucleotides agree with TRBD1. CDR1 and CDR2 from the germline V gene are KGHSH and LQKENI. V gave up 3 bases and J gave up 3 bases; unmatched junction bases: 4. The length of the CDR3 is 15 residues. The CDR3 sequence is CASSPGQGVIYEQYF. In DNA form, the CDR3 reads TGTGCCAGCTCACCGGGACAGGGGGTAATCTACGAGCAGTACTTC.

The gene calls are TRBV2 and TRBJ1-6; D is ambiguous. Germline CDR1 and CDR2: SNHLY and FYNNEI. V lost 5 bases to trimming and J lost 0 bases, with 11 bases between them. CDR3 length equals 16 residues. The CDR3 sequence: CASSFDSHSYNSPLHF. CDR3 in DNA: TGTGCCAGCAGTTTCGATTCACACTCCTATAATTCACCCCTCCACTTT.

This chain connects TRBV4-2 to TRBJ2-7; the match to TRBD2 covers 8 bases. The V gene's germline CDR1 is LGHNA and CDR2 YNFKEQ. This CDR3 has 14 residues. The V segment lost 5 bases and the J segment 4 bases; nucleotides outside the gene matches: 7. The DNA for the CDR3 is TGTGCCAGCAGCTACCGACTAGCGACTTACGAGCAGTACTTC. As protein: CASSYRLATYEQYF.